This T cell receptor beta chain originates from a study of blood T cell repertoires in COVID-19. Study overall: COVID-19 samples from acute and convalescent phases originated in the United States, Italy and Spain. Sample material is recorded as cDNA or gDNA derived from T cells, B-cell-depleted T cells, or PBMCs.

Under the authors' procedure: Quantification of nucleated cells was approximated via reference gene primer amplification. The data were produced by immunoSEQ multiplex PCR, yet TCRdb's version contains in-frame clones alone and is incomplete. The DNA was the basis for D and trimming; V, J and clone size are from that table. The sample has approximately 170,000 clones, approximately 87% seen once. The source of this sequence is a man aged 18-30 years with active or convalescent COVID-19. The sample comprised peripheral blood.

CDR3 coding DNA: TGTGCCAGCGGATTGGGAGCTGGTGCGCAGTATTTT. Translation gives CASGLGAGAQYF. The chain has TRBV12-3 or TRBV12-4 and TRBJ2-3, with D perhaps matching TRBD2 (5 bases). V was shortened by 8 bases and J by 10 bases, with 16 bases between the two germline ends. This CDR3 has 12 amino acids.